The source of this T cell receptor beta chain is a study of shared clonotypes between healthy human individuals. Findings and caveats of the study: Limited genetic and exposure-history diversity came from having few donors.

This table comes from immunoSEQ multiplex PCR, and its TCRdb copy is limited to in-frame clones, with some not included. The sample includes 2,500,000 or so clones, around 90% of them seen just once. The CDR3 is 16 residues long. The V and J ends lost 5 bases and 2 bases respectively, with 17 bases between them. The germline gives CDR1 SGHNT, CDR2 YENEEA. Regarding this clone: Its antigen remains unidentified.

Every one of the donors was a Caucasian adult that lived in Nashville, Tennessee. Into CD45RA+ naive and CD45RA-negative memory subsets, the CD4+ cells were split. The chain recombines TRBV11-3 with TRBJ2-3; D perhaps matches TRBD2 (5 bases). Input material: naive CD4+ T cells from PBMCs. As to subset: CD45RA+ positively selected. This clonotype was obtained from a man aged 18 to 30 in good health. Some clones in this sample may be carry-over from other donors' samples. CDR3 coding DNA: TGTGCCAGCAGCCCTGGGAGCGCTAGACTCACAGATACGCAGTATTTT. Translating gives CASSPGSARLTDTQYF. Using reference TRBV11-3 and TRBJ2-3 for the parts outside the CDR3, the full variable domain is EAGVVQSPRYKIIEKKQPVAFWCNPISGHNTLYWYLQNLGQGPELLIRYENEEAVDDSQLPKDRFSAERLKGVDSTLKIQPAELGDSAVYLCASSPGSARLTDTQYFGPGTRLTVL.